This T cell receptor beta chain emerged from a study of shared clonotypes between healthy human individuals. Study information: For every donor, three CD4 naive, three CD4 memory, two CD8 naive and one CD8 memory plates were used.

Method: immunoSEQ multiplex PCR; TCRdb's copy keeps in-frame clones and lacks some. The data contain 2 million to 2.5 million clones, about 92% of them singletons. Donors, healthy HIV-negative adults, lacked recent acute infections or vaccinations. Study-wide results and limits: Represented diversity, genetic and exposure-history alike, was limited by few donors.

This clone has just one count. Antigen specificity is unknown. The CDR3 extends over 15 amino acids. The V and J ends lost 0 bases and 6 bases respectively, with 16 bases between them. Per germline, CDR1 SGHRS and CDR2 YFSETQ. The source is a man between 18 and 35 years old in good health. Some clones in this sample may be carry-over from other donors' samples. The V call is TRBV5-1, the J call TRBJ2-7, with D perhaps TRBD1 or TRBD2 (6 bases each). The sample comprised naive CD4+ T cells from PBMCs. Documented subset: CD45RA+ positively selected. The CDR3 region is CASSLGPSGASEQYF. CDR3 DNA: TGCGCCAGCAGCTTGGGACCATCGGGGGCCTCCGAGCAGTACTTC.